This is a list of T cell receptor beta chains from one sample in a study of CDR3 diversity in severe acne. Using its own MiXCR run on the PCR reads, TCRdb lists one record per CDR3 protein. The table shows approximately 97,000 distinct CDR3 sequences, with 51% occurring only once. The sample taken for sequencing was blood. Source of these receptors: a male donor with acne. Each CDR3 is given with its conserved first and last residue. D genes are given only for firm matches. Size tells how often a clone was seen (once, few, many) or the class of an expanded clone, and some rows leave it out.

J: TRBJ1-1; size: NA; V: TRBV5-1; D: TRBD1; CDR3: CASSSDRDNAEAFF; DNA: TGCGCCAGCAGCTCGGACAGGGACAATGCTGAAGCTTTCTTT
J: TRBJ2-7; size: NA; V: TRBV6-1; D: TRBD1; CDR3: CASSEGQGSYEQYF; DNA: TGTGCCAGCAGTGAAGGACAGGGGTCCTACGAGCAGTACTTC
J: TRBJ1-5; size: many; V: TRBV12-3/TRBV12-4; D: NA; CDR3: CASGGAYNQPQHF; DNA: TGTGCCAGCGGGGGCGCTTACAATCAGCCCCAGCATTTT
J: TRBJ1-2; size: many; V: TRBV2; D: NA; CDR3: CASSEGRQGRAF; DNA: TGTGCCAGCAGTGAAGGTCGGCAGGGCAGGGCCTTC
J: TRBJ1-5; size: NA; V: TRBV19; D: NA; CDR3: CASRGDPRAQHF; DNA: TGTGCCAGTCGCGGGGACCCCCGAGCCCAGCATTTT
J: TRBJ2-7; size: NA; V: TRBV3-1; D: NA; CDR3: CASSQGQGPFYEQYF; DNA: TGTGCCAGCAGCCAAGGGCAGGGACCCTTCTACGAGCAGTACTTC
J: TRBJ1-4; size: NA; V: TRBV10-3; D: NA; CDR3: CAISVGETGPNEKLFF; DNA: TGTGCCATCAGTGTGGGGGAAACAGGGCCTAATGAGAAACTGTTTTTT
J: TRBJ2-5; size: many; V: TRBV6-6; D: NA; CDR3: CASSYSIQGGETQYF; DNA: TGTGCCAGCAGTTACTCGATCCAGGGCGGAGAGACCCAGTACTTC
J: TRBJ2-1; size: many; V: TRBV5-5; D: TRBD2; CDR3: CASSYVIAGAYNEQFF; DNA: TGTGCCAGCAGCTATGTAATAGCGGGGGCCTACAATGAGCAGTTCTTC
J: TRBJ1-6; size: many; V: TRBV7-3; D: NA; CDR3: CASSSENSPLHF; DNA: TGTGCCAGCAGCTCCGAGAATTCACCCCTCCACTTT
J: TRBJ1-4; size: many; V: TRBV4-1; D: NA; CDR3: CASSPNVATNEKLFF; DNA: TGCGCCAGCAGCCCCAACGTGGCAACTAATGAAAAACTGTTTTTT
J: TRBJ1-6; size: NA; V: TRBV7-3; D: TRBD1; CDR3: CASSLTGQYQYNSPLHF; DNA: TGTGCCAGCAGCTTAACGGGACAGTACCAGTATAATTCACCCCTCCACTTT
J: TRBJ2-7; size: many; V: TRBV6-2/TRBV6-3; D: TRBD2; CDR3: CASIRTSGYEQYF; DNA: TGTGCCAGCATCCGGACTAGCGGGTACGAGCAGTACTTC
J: TRBJ2-7; size: many; V: TRBV20-1; D: TRBD2; CDR3: CSARGRRGAYEQYF; DNA: TGCAGTGCTAGGGGGAGGCGGGGGGCCTACGAGCAGTACTTC
J: TRBJ1-5; size: few; V: TRBV20-1; D: NA; CDR3: CSAEGSSNQPQHF; DNA: TGCAGTGCGGAGGGTAGCAGCAATCAGCCCCAGCATTTT
J: TRBJ2-7; size: few; V: TRBV10-3; D: TRBD1; CDR3: CAISEETGAKEQYF; DNA: TGTGCCATCAGTGAGGAGACAGGGGCTAAAGAGCAGTACTTC
J: TRBJ1-4; size: NA; V: TRBV6-1; D: NA; CDR3: CASSERAGEKLFF; DNA: TGTGCCAGCAGTGAGAGGGCAGGGGAAAAACTGTTTTTT
J: TRBJ2-7; size: NA; V: TRBV7-6; D: TRBD2; CDR3: CASSKAGGQAYEQYF; DNA: TGTGCCAGCAGCAAAGCGGGAGGGCAGGCTTACGAGCAGTACTTC
J: TRBJ2-7; size: NA; V: TRBV10-3; D: TRBD1; CDR3: CAISESGQAYYEQYF; DNA: TGTGCCATCAGTGAGTCGGGACAGGCATACTACGAGCAGTACTTC
J: TRBJ2-1; size: NA; V: TRBV19; D: NA; CDR3: CATRDWSSYNEQFF; DNA: TGTGCCACACGGGACTGGAGCTCCTACAATGAGCAGTTCTTC
J: TRBJ2-3; size: once; V: TRBV20-1; D: TRBD2; CDR3: CSATTSGSLTGAQYF; DNA: TGCAGTGCTACGACTAGCGGGAGTCTCACAGGTGCGCAGTATTTT
J: TRBJ2-6; size: NA; V: TRBV9; D: NA; CDR3: CASSVTGLGANVLTF; DNA: TGTGCCAGCAGCGTAACAGGTCTCGGGGCCAACGTCCTGACTTTC
J: TRBJ2-1; size: NA; V: TRBV19; D: TRBD2; CDR3: CASSIGLAGGSEQFF; DNA: TGTGCCAGTAGTATAGGGCTAGCGGGAGGCAGTGAGCAGTTCTTC
J: TRBJ2-3; size: many; V: TRBV29-1; D: NA; CDR3: CSVAGASTDTQYF; DNA: TGCAGCGTTGCCGGTGCTAGCACAGATACGCAGTATTTT
J: TRBJ1-1; size: many; V: TRBV11-2; D: NA; CDR3: CASSLDRVPHTEAFF; DNA: TGTGCCAGCAGCTTAGACAGGGTACCGCACACTGAAGCTTTCTTT
J: TRBJ2-4; size: NA; V: TRBV7-3; D: NA; CDR3: CASSPGGGGVAKNIQYF; DNA: TGTGCCAGCAGCCCAGGAGGAGGCGGGGTAGCCAAAAACATTCAGTACTTC
J: TRBJ2-3; size: many; V: TRBV19; D: NA; CDR3: CASSVGGAPGDTQYF; DNA: TGTGCCAGTAGTGTGGGGGGAGCCCCCGGAGATACGCAGTATTTT
J: TRBJ1-1; size: NA; V: TRBV29-1; D: NA; CDR3: CSVELAQDMNTEAFF; DNA: TGCAGCGTTGAATTGGCACAGGATATGAACACTGAAGCTTTCTTT
J: TRBJ2-2; size: NA; V: TRBV2; D: NA; CDR3: CASKGTGELFF; DNA: TGTGCCAGCAAGGGAACCGGGGAGCTGTTTTTT
J: TRBJ1-6; size: NA; V: TRBV2; D: TRBD1; CDR3: CASSPGQGYSPLHF; DNA: TGTGCCAGCAGCCCGGGACAGGGCTATTCACCCCTCCACTTT
J: TRBJ2-7; size: NA; V: TRBV15; D: TRBD1; CDR3: CATSRSVTGMEDEQYF; DNA: TGTGCCACCAGCAGATCGGTGACAGGGATGGAGGACGAGCAGTACTTC
J: TRBJ2-7; size: once; V: TRBV20-1; D: NA; CDR3: CSVRGRGTSYEQYF; DNA: TGCAGTGTTAGAGGCCGGGGGACGTCCTACGAGCAGTACTTC
J: TRBJ2-7; size: NA; V: TRBV29-1; D: TRBD1; CDR3: CSVVRDRDYEQYF; DNA: TGCAGCGTGGTCCGGGACAGGGATTACGAGCAGTACTTC
J: TRBJ1-2; size: NA; V: TRBV2; D: NA; CDR3: CASSANYGYTF; DNA: TGTGCCAGCAGTGCTAACTATGGCTACACCTTC
J: TRBJ2-3; size: NA; V: TRBV11-2; D: NA; CDR3: CASSPPGATVTDTQYF; DNA: TGTGCCAGCAGCCCACCCGGGGCAACGGTCACAGATACGCAGTATTTT
J: TRBJ2-3; size: many; V: TRBV4-1; D: NA; CDR3: CASSLVEADTQYF; DNA: TGCGCCAGCAGCTTAGTGGAGGCAGATACGCAGTATTTT
J: TRBJ1-1; size: NA; V: TRBV2; D: NA; CDR3: CASSEALRLHGNTEAFF; DNA: TGTGCCAGCAGTGAAGCGCTTCGGCTACACGGGAACACTGAAGCTTTCTTT
J: TRBJ2-7; size: NA; V: TRBV7-9; D: NA; CDR3: CASSLGGGLYEQYF; DNA: TGTGCCAGCAGCTTAGGAGGCGGGTTATACGAGCAGTACTTC
J: TRBJ2-5; size: once; V: TRBV7-2; D: TRBD2; CDR3: CASSFLAGSSETQYF; DNA: TGTGCCAGCAGCTTTCTAGCGGGAAGTTCCGAGACCCAGTACTTC
J: TRBJ1-5; size: NA; V: TRBV12-3/TRBV12-4; D: NA; CDR3: CASRMQGSFNQPQHF; DNA: TGTGCCAGCAGAATGCAGGGCTCCTTCAATCAGCCCCAGCATTTT
J: TRBJ2-3; size: NA; V: TRBV20-1; D: NA; CDR3: CSARNREHPTDTQYF; DNA: TGCAGTGCTAGGAACAGGGAGCACCCCACAGATACGCAGTATTTT
J: TRBJ2-6; size: NA; V: TRBV7-2; D: TRBD1; CDR3: CASSLGQGTGVLTF; DNA: TGTGCCAGCAGCTTGGGACAGGGGACAGGCGTCCTGACTTTC
J: TRBJ1-2; size: NA; V: TRBV19; D: NA; CDR3: CASKPGRDANYGYTF; DNA: TGTGCCAGTAAGCCTGGCCGAGACGCTAACTATGGCTACACCTTC
J: TRBJ1-4; size: few; V: TRBV25-1; D: TRBD1; CDR3: CASSARTGGNEKLFF; DNA: TGTGCCAGCAGTGCTAGGACAGGGGGAAATGAAAAACTGTTTTTT
J: TRBJ2-3; size: many; V: TRBV4-3; D: TRBD2; CDR3: CASSQDLGGSGTQYF; DNA: TGCGCCAGCAGCCAAGACCTGGGGGGTAGCGGGACGCAGTATTTT
J: TRBJ2-7; size: once; V: TRBV10-2; D: TRBD1; CDR3: CASIPGQGAEEQYF; DNA: TGCGCCAGTATTCCGGGACAGGGGGCGGAAGAGCAGTACTTC
J: TRBJ1-6; size: NA; V: TRBV9; D: TRBD1; CDR3: CASSPRQGTSPLHF; DNA: TGTGCCAGCAGCCCTAGACAGGGTACTTCACCCCTCCACTTT
J: TRBJ1-6; size: NA; V: TRBV19; D: NA; CDR3: CASNIRGSPLHF; DNA: TGTGCCAGTAATATACGGGGTTCACCCCTCCACTTT
J: TRBJ1-1; size: NA; V: TRBV29-1; D: NA; CDR3: CSVVWGGTEAFF; DNA: TGCAGCGTTGTATGGGGGGGCACTGAAGCTTTCTTT